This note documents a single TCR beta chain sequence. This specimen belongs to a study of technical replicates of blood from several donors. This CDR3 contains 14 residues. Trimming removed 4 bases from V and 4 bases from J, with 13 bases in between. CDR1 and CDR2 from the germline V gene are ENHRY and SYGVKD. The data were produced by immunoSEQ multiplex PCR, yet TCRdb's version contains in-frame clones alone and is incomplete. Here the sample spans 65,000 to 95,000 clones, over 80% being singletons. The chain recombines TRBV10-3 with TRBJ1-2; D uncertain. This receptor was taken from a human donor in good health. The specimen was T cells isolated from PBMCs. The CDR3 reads CAISVGVLSYGYTF. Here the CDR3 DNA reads TGTGCCATCAGTGTCGGGGTTCTTAGCTATGGCTACACCTTC.